One TCR beta chain is described in this entry. Its antigen is still unknown. The data are from a study of cytomegalovirus exposure and HLA in healthy donors. Study-wide points: Presence/absence analyses treated sequencing depth as roughly uniform across donors.

The study ran its PCR with 60 Vbeta and 13 Jbeta primers. Clones were sequenced by immunoSEQ multiplex PCR, and TCRdb holds only the in-frame ones, with some missing. This sample carries 25,000 to 35,000 clones, about 63% of them seen once, and the ten largest clones take about a fifth. The V end was cut by 5 bases, the J end by 2 bases, with 14 bases between. Germline CDR1 is MDHEN and CDR2 is SYDVKM. The CDR3 has 15 residues. This chain joins TRBV28 and TRBJ2-3; a possible D gene is TRBD1 (5 bases). Sequencing was carried out using PBMCs. The TCR originated in a man aged 50-60 years in good health and CMV-seropositive. In DNA form, the CDR3 reads TGTGCCAGCAGTCGCGACAGTCCCTACACAGATACGCAGTATTTT. Its translation: CASSRDSPYTDTQYF. The entire variable domain, with the rest obtained from reference TRBV28 and TRBJ2-3, is as follows: DVKVTQSSRYLVKRTGEKVFLECVQDMDHENMFWYRQDPGLGLRLIYFSYDVKMKEKGDIPEGYSVSREKKERFSLILESASTNQTSMYLCASSRDSPYTDTQYFGPGTRLTVL.